This TCR beta chain was obtained from a study of blood T cell repertoires in COVID-19. Background on the study: PBMCs, B-cell-depleted T cells, or T cells provided the cDNA or gDNA that made up the material.

Sequencing was performed with immunoSEQ multiplex PCR; in TCRdb, only in-frame clones are kept and a portion is missing. The sample carries about 120,000 clones, 70% to 80% recorded once. Germline V lookup: CDR1 DFQATT, CDR2 SNEGSKA (reference sequence). Trimming shortened V by 4 bases and J by 4 bases, and 7 bases separated the two germline ends. The CDR3 has 11 amino acids. Sequencing input: peripheral blood. The rearrangement links TRBV20-1 to TRBJ1-1, with a tentative D call TRBD1 (5 bases). The TCR was taken from a woman aged 80 or over with acute or convalescent COVID-19. DNA for the CDR3: TGCAGTGCTACCGACAGCACTGAAGCTTTCTTT. This translates into CSATDSTEAFF.